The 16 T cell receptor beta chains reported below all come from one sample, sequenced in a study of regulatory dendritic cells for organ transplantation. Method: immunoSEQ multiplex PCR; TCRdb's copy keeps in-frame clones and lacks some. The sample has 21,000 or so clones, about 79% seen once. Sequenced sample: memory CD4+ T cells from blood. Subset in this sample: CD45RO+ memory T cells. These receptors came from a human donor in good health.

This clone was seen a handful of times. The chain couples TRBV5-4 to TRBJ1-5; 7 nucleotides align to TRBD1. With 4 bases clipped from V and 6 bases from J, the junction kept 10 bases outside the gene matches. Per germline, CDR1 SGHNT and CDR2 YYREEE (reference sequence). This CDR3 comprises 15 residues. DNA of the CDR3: TGTGCCAGCAGCGCGGGAGGGGGCGGGCCTCAGCCCCAGCATTTT. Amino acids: CASSAGGGGPQPQHF.

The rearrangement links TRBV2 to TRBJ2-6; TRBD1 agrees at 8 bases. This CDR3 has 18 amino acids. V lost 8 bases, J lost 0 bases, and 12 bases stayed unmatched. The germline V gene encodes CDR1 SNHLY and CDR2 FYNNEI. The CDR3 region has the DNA TGTGCCAGCTTGAAAGGTCGGGACAGGAGCTCTGGGGCCAACGTCCTGACTTTC. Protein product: CASLKGRDRSSGANVLTF.

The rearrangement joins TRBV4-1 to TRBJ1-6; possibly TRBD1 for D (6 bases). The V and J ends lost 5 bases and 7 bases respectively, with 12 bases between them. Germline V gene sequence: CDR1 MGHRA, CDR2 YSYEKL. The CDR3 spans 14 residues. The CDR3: CASSAGGPNSPLHF. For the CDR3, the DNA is TGCGCCAGCAGCGCGGGGGGGCCGAATTCACCCCTCCACTTT.

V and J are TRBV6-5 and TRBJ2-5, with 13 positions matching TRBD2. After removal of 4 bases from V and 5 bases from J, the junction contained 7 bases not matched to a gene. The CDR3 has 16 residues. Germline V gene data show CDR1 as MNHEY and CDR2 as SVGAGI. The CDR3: CASSFTSGGAGETQYF. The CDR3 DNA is TGTGCCAGCAGTTTCACTAGCGGGGGGGCAGGGGAGACCCAGTACTTC.

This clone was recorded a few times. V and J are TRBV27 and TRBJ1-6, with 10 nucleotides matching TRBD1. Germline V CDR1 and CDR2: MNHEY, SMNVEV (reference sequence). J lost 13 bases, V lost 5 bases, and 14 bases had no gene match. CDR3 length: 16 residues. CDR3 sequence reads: CASSISTGTGAGPLHF. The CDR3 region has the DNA TGTGCCAGCAGTATCTCAACCGGGACAGGGGCTGGGCCCCTCCACTTT.

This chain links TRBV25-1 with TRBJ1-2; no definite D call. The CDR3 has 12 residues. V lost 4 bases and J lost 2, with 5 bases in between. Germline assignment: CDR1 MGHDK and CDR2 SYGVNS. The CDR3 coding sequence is TGTGCCAGCAGTGCCCTGAACTATGGCTACACCTTC. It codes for CASSALNYGYTF.

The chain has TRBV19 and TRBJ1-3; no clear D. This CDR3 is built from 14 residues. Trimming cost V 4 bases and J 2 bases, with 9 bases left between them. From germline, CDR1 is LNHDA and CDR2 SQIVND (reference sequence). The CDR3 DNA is TGTGCCAGTAGTAGAGAAGCCACTGGAAACACCATATATTTT. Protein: CASSREATGNTIYF.

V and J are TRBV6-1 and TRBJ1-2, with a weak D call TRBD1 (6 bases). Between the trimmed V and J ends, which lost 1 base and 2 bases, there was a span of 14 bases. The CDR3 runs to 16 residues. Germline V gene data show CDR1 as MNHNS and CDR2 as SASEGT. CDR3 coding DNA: TGTGCCAGCAGTGAAGAGGGTAGGGACACAAACTATGGCTACACCTTC. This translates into CASSEEGRDTNYGYTF.

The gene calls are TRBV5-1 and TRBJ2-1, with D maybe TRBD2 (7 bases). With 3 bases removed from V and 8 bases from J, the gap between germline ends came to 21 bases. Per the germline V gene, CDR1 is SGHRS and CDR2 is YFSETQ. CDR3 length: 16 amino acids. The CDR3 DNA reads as TGCGCCAGCAGCTCTAACACTAGGGGGGGCATGGATGAGCAGTTCTTC. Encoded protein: CASSSNTRGGMDEQFF.

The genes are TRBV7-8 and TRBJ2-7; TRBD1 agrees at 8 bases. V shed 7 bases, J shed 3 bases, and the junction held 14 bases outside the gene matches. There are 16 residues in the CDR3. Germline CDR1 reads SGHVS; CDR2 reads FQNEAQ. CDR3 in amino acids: CASTPFSRQGNYEQYF. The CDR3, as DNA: TGTGCCAGCACCCCGTTCAGTAGACAGGGGAACTACGAGCAGTACTTC.

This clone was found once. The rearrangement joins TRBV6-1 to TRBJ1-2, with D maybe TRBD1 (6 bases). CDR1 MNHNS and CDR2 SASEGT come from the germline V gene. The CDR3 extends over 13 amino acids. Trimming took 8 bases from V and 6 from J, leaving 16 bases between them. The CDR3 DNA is TGTGCCAGCTCCCTCCAGGGGACCGATGGCTACACCTTC. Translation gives CASSLQGTDGYTF.

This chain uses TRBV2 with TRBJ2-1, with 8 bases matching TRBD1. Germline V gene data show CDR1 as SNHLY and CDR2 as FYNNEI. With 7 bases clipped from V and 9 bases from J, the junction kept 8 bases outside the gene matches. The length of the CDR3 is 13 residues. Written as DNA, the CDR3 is TGTGCCAGCAACTTCCAGGGGGCAGGTGAGCAGTTCTTC. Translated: CASNFQGAGEQFF.

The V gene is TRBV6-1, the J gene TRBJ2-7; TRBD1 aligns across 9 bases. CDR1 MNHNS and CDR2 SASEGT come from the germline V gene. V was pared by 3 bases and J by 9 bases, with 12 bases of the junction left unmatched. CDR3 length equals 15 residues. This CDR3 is CASSDQPGQGGVQYF. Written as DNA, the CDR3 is TGTGCCAGCAGTGACCAACCGGGACAGGGAGGAGTGCAGTACTTC.

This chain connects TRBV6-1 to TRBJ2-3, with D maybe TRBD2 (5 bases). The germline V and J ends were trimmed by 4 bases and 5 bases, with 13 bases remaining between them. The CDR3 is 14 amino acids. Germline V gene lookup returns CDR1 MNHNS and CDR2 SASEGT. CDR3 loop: CASSARAEGDTQYF. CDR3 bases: TGTGCCAGCAGTGCCCGGGCCGAGGGAGATACGCAGTATTTT.

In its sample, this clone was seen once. CDR3 region: CATSRYTDTQYF. The DNA of the CDR3 is TGTGCCACCAGCAGATACACAGATACGCAGTATTTT. V is TRBV15 and J is TRBJ2-3; D gene ambiguous. V was cut by 2 bases and J by 2 bases, with 2 bases left in between. From germline, CDR1 is LNHNV and CDR2 YYDKDF (reference sequence). This CDR3 region has 12 residues. The entire variable domain, with the rest obtained from reference TRBV15 and TRBJ2-3, is as follows: DAMVIQNPRYQVTQFGKPVTLSCSQTLNHNVMYWYQQKSSQAPKLLFHYYDKDFNNEADTPDNFQSRRPNTSFCFLDIRSPGLGDTAMYLCATSRYTDTQYFGPGTRLTVL.

The CDR3 here is CASRPGQTYEQYF. The CDR3 DNA sequence: TGTGCCAGCAGGCCGGGACAGACCTACGAGCAGTACTTC. V is TRBV27 and J is TRBJ2-7; 7 bases are a match to TRBD1. Germline V lookup: CDR1 MNHEY, CDR2 SMNVEV (reference sequence). There are 13 residues in the CDR3. After removal of 6 bases from V and 2 bases from J, the junction contained 4 bases not matched to a gene.